The 19 T cell receptor beta chains below all came from one sample that was sequenced in a study of cytomegalovirus exposure and HLA in healthy donors. PCR involved 60 Vbeta and 13 Jbeta primers. Sequencing was performed with immunoSEQ multiplex PCR; in TCRdb, only in-frame clones are kept and a portion is missing. The profile shows 150,000 to 200,000 clones, approximately 76% of them singletons. Specimen: PBMCs. These receptors came from a female donor in good health and CMV-seronegative.

The chain combines TRBV11-2 with TRBJ1-5; 8 positions match TRBD1. Germline-derived CDR1 and CDR2 are SGHAT and FQNNGV. V lost 1 base, J lost 5 bases, and 1 base stayed unmatched. The CDR3 extends over 14 amino acids. The CDR3 nucleotides are TGTGCCAGCAGCTTAGCAGGGGGCTATCAGCCCCAGCATTTT. Translation gives CASSLAGGYQPQHF.

The rearrangement links TRBV27 to TRBJ1-2, with TRBD1 identical over 7 bases. This CDR3 is built from 12 residues. Trimming took 5 bases from V and 6 from J; bases not matched to a gene: 3. Germline V gene data show CDR1 as MNHEY and CDR2 as SMNVEV (reference sequence). CDR3 DNA sequence: TGTGCCAGCAGTGCGGGACAGCATGGCTACACCTTC. Its protein is CASSAGQHGYTF.

The CDR3 DNA is TGCGCCAGCAGCTTGACAGTGAACACTGAAGCTTTCTTT. Translated: CASSLTVNTEAFF. The genes are TRBV5-1 and TRBJ1-1; no definite D call. Germline lookup yields CDR1 SGHRS and CDR2 YFSETQ. Trimming cost V 1 base and J 0 bases, with 4 bases left between them. The CDR3 has 13 residues.

CDR3 in amino acids: CASSPEGGPRETQYF. In DNA, the CDR3 is TGTGCCAGCTCACCGGAAGGGGGACCCCGCGAGACCCAGTACTTC. The chain carries TRBV18 and TRBJ2-5; tentative D call: TRBD1 (6 bases). Germline V gene data show CDR1 as KGHSH and CDR2 as LQKENI. Trimming took off 3 bases at V and 5 bases at J, with 16 bases between the two ends. The CDR3 has 15 amino acids.

This chain links TRBV11-2 with TRBJ2-2; possibly TRBD2 for D (6 bases). The CDR3 runs 15 residues. Germline V gene data show CDR1 as SGHAT and CDR2 as FQNNGV. V lost 5 bases and J lost 5, with 15 bases in between. The CDR3 sequence is CASSPLGGRTGELFF. CDR3 in DNA: TGTGCCAGCAGCCCTCTTGGGGGGAGGACCGGGGAGCTGTTTTTT.

This clone appeared a few times. V is TRBV9 and J is TRBJ1-2, with a possible D match to TRBD1 (5 bases). The CDR3 has 13 amino acids. Germline CDR1 reads SGDLS; CDR2 reads YYNGEE. Trimming pared 0 bases from V and 3 bases from J, leaving 6 bases between. The CDR3 region is CASSVGGDYGYTF. CDR3 in DNA: TGTGCCAGCAGCGTAGGGGGGGACTATGGCTACACCTTC.

The chain employs TRBV5-1 and TRBJ1-6; 9 nucleotides align to TRBD1. The CDR3 is made up of 15 amino acids. J was trimmed by 9 bases and V by 1 base; bases with no gene match: 5. In germline, CDR1 is SGHRS, CDR2 YFSETQ. The CDR3 protein is CASSLTTGGASPLHF. CDR3 bases: TGCGCCAGCAGCTTGACAACAGGGGGCGCTTCACCCCTCCACTTT.

V is TRBV27 and J is TRBJ2-2, with a tentative D call TRBD1 (6 bases). The CDR3 consists of 15 residues. Germline CDR1 is MNHEY and CDR2 is SMNVEV (reference sequence). The V and J ends lost 6 bases and 3 bases respectively, with 14 bases between them. The CDR3 coding sequence is TGTGCCAGCAGGGACAGACAGGCGTACACCGGGGAGCTGTTTTTT. Its protein is CASRDRQAYTGELFF.

The chain links TRBV5-4 to TRBJ1-4; tentative D call: TRBD1 (6 bases). V lost 4 bases, J lost 5 bases, and 12 bases lay in between. From germline, CDR1 is SGHNT and CDR2 YYREEE (reference sequence). The length of the CDR3 is 14 residues. The CDR3 sequence is CASSETGSNEKLFF. The CDR3 DNA follows: TGTGCCAGCAGCGAGACAGGTTCAAATGAAAAACTGTTTTTT.

In DNA form, the CDR3 reads TGCGCCAGCCCCTTGGAGACCCAGTACTTC. This translates into CASPLETQYF. The V gene is TRBV23-1, the J gene TRBJ2-5; D is unclear. TRBV23-1 is annotated as an ORF whose role is uncertain. This CDR3 has 10 amino acids. V was cut by 8 bases and J by 5 bases, with 6 bases left in between.

The chain combines TRBV27 with TRBJ2-3, with 9 bases lining up with TRBD2. Unmatched junction bases numbered 5, after V lost 7 bases and J lost 0 bases. The V gene's germline CDR1 is MNHEY and CDR2 SMNVEV (reference sequence). CDR3 length equals 15 residues. The CDR3 protein is CASTQRGVSTDTQYF. The CDR3 bases are TGTGCCAGCACCCAGCGGGGGGTTAGCACAGATACGCAGTATTTT.

The chain is built from TRBV5-5 and TRBJ2-2, with TRBD2 matching 10 bases. The trim removed 0 bases at V and 7 bases at J, leaving 0 bases unmatched. The length of the CDR3 is 14 residues. The germline gives CDR1 SGHKS, CDR2 YYEKEE (reference sequence). The CDR3 sequence: CASSLGLAGGELFF. Written as DNA, the CDR3 is TGTGCCAGCAGCTTGGGACTAGCGGGCGGGGAGCTGTTTTTT.

The V call is TRBV9, the J call TRBJ2-5; D is perhaps TRBD2 (5 bases). Germline CDR1 reads SGDLS; CDR2 reads YYNGEE. Between the trimmed V and J ends, which lost 0 bases and 2 bases, there was a span of 5 bases. This CDR3 region has 13 residues. The CDR3 region has the DNA TGTGCCAGCAGCGTAGGGACTCAAGAGACCCAGTACTTC. This gives the protein CASSVGTQETQYF.

J is TRBJ2-1 and V is TRBV5-5, with D maybe TRBD2 (5 bases). Germline V gene lookup returns CDR1 SGHKS and CDR2 YYEKEE (reference sequence). The CDR3 is 16 residues long. Trimming removed 0 bases at V and 2 bases at J, with 12 bases between. The CDR3 DNA reads TGTGCCAGCAGCTTGGGAACGGACTTCCCCTACAATGAGCAGTTCTTC. Protein product: CASSLGTDFPYNEQFF.

J is TRBJ2-5 and V is TRBV20-1; D uncertain. Trimming removed 4 bases from V and 1 base from J, with 4 bases in between. In germline, CDR1 is DFQATT, CDR2 SNEGSKA (reference sequence). This CDR3 region has 11 residues. CDR3 bases: TGCAGTGCTATATCCCAAGAGACCCAGTACTTC. Amino acid sequence: CSAISQETQYF.

This clone came up once. An end of the junction differs from the germline gene, which may be a read error. This chain connects TRBV5-1 to TRBJ1-1; 7 positions match TRBD1. The CDR3 totals 14 residues. Germline V CDR1 and CDR2: SGHRS, YFSETQ. CDR3 sequence (DNA): TGCGCCAGCAGCTTGCAGGGGGTCGGCACTAAAGCTTTCTTT. It codes for CASSLQGVGTKAFF.

The genes are TRBV5-5 and TRBJ1-5; perhaps TRBD1 as D (5 bases). There are 14 residues in the CDR3. CDR1 SGHKS and CDR2 YYEKEE come from the germline V gene (reference sequence). The ends were cut back, 3 bases at V and 3 bases at J, with 10 bases in the middle. The CDR3 sequence: CASSSQGFNQPQHF. CDR3 nucleotides: TGTGCCAGCAGCTCCCAGGGCTTCAATCAGCCCCAGCATTTT. The full variable domain, in which reference TRBV5-5 and TRBJ1-5 provide the parts outside the CDR3, is DAGVTQSPTHLIKTRGQQVTLRCSPISGHKSVSWYQQVLGQGPQFIFQYYEKEERGRGNFPDRFSARQFPNYSSELNVNALLLGDSALYLCASSSQGFNQPQHFGDGTRLSIL.

V usage is TRBV5-1 and J usage is TRBJ2-1; possibly TRBD1 for D (6 bases). CDR1 SGHRS and CDR2 YFSETQ come from the germline V gene. V was trimmed by 0 bases and J by 6 bases, leaving 7 bases between them. The CDR3 runs to 13 residues. The CDR3 reads CASSLDRANEQFF. For the CDR3, the DNA is TGCGCCAGCAGCTTGGACAGGGCCAATGAGCAGTTCTTC.

This chain uses TRBV2 with TRBJ1-6, with 10 nucleotides matching TRBD1. Germline V gene sequence: CDR1 SNHLY, CDR2 FYNNEI. V lost 8 bases and J lost 3; bases outside the gene matches: 4. CDR3 length equals 15 residues. CDR3 sequence (DNA): TGTGCCAGCTACTGGACAGGGGGCTATAATTCACCCCTCCACTTT. Its translation is CASYWTGGYNSPLHF.